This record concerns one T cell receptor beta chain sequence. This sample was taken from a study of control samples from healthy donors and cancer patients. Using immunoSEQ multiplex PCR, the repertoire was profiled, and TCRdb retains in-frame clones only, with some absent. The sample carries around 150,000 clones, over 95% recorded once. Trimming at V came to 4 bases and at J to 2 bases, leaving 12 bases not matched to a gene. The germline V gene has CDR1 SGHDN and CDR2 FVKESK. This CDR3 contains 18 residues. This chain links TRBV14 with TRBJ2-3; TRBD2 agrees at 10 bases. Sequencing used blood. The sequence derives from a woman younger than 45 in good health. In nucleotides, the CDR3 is TGTGCCAGCAGCCTCGCTAGCGGGGGAGAACCGTTCACAGATACGCAGTATTTT. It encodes CASSLASGGEPFTDTQYF.